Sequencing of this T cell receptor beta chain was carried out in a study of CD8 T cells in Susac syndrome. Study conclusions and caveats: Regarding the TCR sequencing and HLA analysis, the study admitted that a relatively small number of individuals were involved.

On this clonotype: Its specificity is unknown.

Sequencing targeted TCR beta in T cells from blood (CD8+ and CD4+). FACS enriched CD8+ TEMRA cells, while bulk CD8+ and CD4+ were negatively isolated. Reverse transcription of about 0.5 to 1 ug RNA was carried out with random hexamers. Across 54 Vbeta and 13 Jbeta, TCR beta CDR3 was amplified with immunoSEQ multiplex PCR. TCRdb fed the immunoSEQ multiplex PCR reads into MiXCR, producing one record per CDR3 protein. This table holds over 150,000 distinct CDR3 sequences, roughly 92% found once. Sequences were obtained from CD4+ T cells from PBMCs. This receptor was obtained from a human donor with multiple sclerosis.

The CDR3, as DNA: TGTGCCAGTAAAGCGCGCCGTTTCCGGGCGGGCTCGGATGGCTACACCTTC. Amino acid sequence: CASKARRFRAGSDGYTF. The V and J genes are TRBV5-4 and TRBJ1-2; D is ambiguous. V shed 8 bases and J shed 6 bases, with 29 bases lying between them. Germline V gene data show CDR1 as SGHNT and CDR2 as YYREEE (reference sequence). This CDR3 region has 17 residues. Drawing the rest from reference TRBV5-4 and TRBJ1-2, the complete variable domain is ETGVTQSPTHLIKTRGQQVTLRCSSQSGHNTVSWYQQALGQGPQFIFQYYREEENGRGNFPPRFSGLQFPNYSSELNVNALELDDSALYLCASKARRFRAGSDGYTFGSGTRLTVV.